This TCR beta chain was sequenced for a study of blood T cell repertoires in COVID-19. Study context: The United States, Italy and Spain provided the acute and convalescent COVID-19 samples. Sample material is recorded as cDNA or gDNA derived from T cells, B-cell-depleted T cells, or PBMCs.

V was shortened by 2 bases and J by 7 bases, with 12 bases between the two germline ends. This CDR3 contains 15 residues. CDR1 is LGHDT, CDR2 YNNKEL, per germline (reference sequence). Donors were grouped by their self-reported clinical history. Original data processing: Reference gene primers were amplified, and this amplification served to estimate nucleated cell counts. The protocol was immunoSEQ multiplex PCR, while the TCRdb copy is restricted to in-frame clones and leaves out a portion. V and J calls and clone size follow that table, whereas D and trimming were derived from the DNA. This table has some 270,000 clones, 80% to 90% appearing once.

V usage is TRBV3-1 (or the pseudogene TRBV3-2) and J usage is TRBJ1-6, with D possibly TRBD1 on 6 matching bases. The sequence came from a woman aged 25 to 45 with acute COVID-19. Sequencing was performed on PBMCs or T cells enriched from blood (not recorded which). This CDR3 is CASSQQDSKNSPLHF. The CDR3 DNA is TGTGCCAGCAGCCAACAGGACAGCAAGAATTCACCCCTCCACTTT.